The T cell receptor (beta chain) described here comes from a study of blood T cell repertoires in COVID-19. Overall study: The United States, Italy and Spain provided the acute and convalescent COVID-19 samples. PBMCs, B-cell-depleted T cells, or T cells provided the cDNA or gDNA that made up the material.

CDR1 SQVTM and CDR2 ANQGSEA come from the germline V gene. Trimming took 5 bases from V and 13 from J, leaving 17 bases between them. The CDR3 is made up of 12 amino acids. Original data processing: Quantification of nucleated cells was approximated via reference gene primer amplification. TCRdb's table, derived via immunoSEQ multiplex PCR, lists solely in-frame clones and lacks some. The V and J calls and clone size come from that table; D and trimming were worked out from the DNA. The sample holds approximately 350,000 clones, 80% to 90% seen once. This rearrangement joins TRBV29-1 to TRBJ2-2, with D possibly being TRBD2 (5 bases). Sample: peripheral blood. The clonotype originates from a young man with active or convalescent COVID-19. The CDR3 is CSVKGEGGGLFF. The DNA of the CDR3 is TGCAGCGTTAAGGGAGAAGGAGGTGGGCTGTTTTTT.